This entry concerns a single T cell receptor (beta chain). Its cognate antigen is unknown. This sample stems from a study of cytotoxic CD8 clonotypes in ibrutinib-treated CLL. Study-wide results and caveats: Clonotypes that were public were uncommon, and they contracted or stayed stable on treatment.

Approximately 2.2 micrograms of genomic DNA came from cryopreserved PBMCs for TCR beta libraries. Sequencing used immunoSEQ multiplex PCR; TCRdb keeps in-frame clones, though not all of them. This sample has around 310,000 clones, with 70% to 80% found just once. V was pared by 6 bases and J by 4 bases, with 5 bases of the junction left unmatched. The CDR3 runs to 13 residues. Germline V lookup: CDR1 MNHEY, CDR2 SMNVEV (reference sequence). The chain employs TRBV27 and TRBJ1-2; 7 bases line up with TRBD1. This specimen was PBMCs, taken before ibrutinib treatment. This TCR was sampled from a human donor with chronic lymphocytic leukemia. The CDR3 DNA reads TGTGCCAGCAGCCCCGGGACAGTCTATGGCTACACCTTC. Encoded protein: CASSPGTVYGYTF.